This note documents a single T cell receptor beta chain sequence. Its antigen is still unknown. Primers: 60 Vbeta forward and 13 Jbeta reverse. TCRdb's copy holds only in-frame clones and misses some; the assay was immunoSEQ multiplex PCR. Of 150,000 to 200,000 clones listed, about 76% are singletons. The sample is drawn from a study of cytomegalovirus exposure and HLA in healthy donors. Overall study results and limits: In vitro assays verified that three CMV-associated chains recognized CMV antigens specifically. Most TCR beta V segments were productive about 90% or about 30% of the time in an earlier analysis. HLA alleles showed associations with about 17,000 TCR beta sequences in a later analysis, at a 0.05 false discovery rate.

Trimming took off 5 bases at V and 12 bases at J, with 11 bases between the two ends. CDR3 length: 11 amino acids. Germline assignment: CDR1 MNHEY and CDR2 SVGAGI. This clonotype was obtained from a woman aged 45-59 years in good health and CMV-seronegative. Sequencing input: PBMCs. The V call is TRBV6-5, the J call TRBJ2-1; a possible D gene is TRBD2 (6 bases). CDR3 nucleotides: TGTGCCAGCAGTGTTGGGGACTGGCAGTTCTTC. Encoded protein: CASSVGDWQFF.